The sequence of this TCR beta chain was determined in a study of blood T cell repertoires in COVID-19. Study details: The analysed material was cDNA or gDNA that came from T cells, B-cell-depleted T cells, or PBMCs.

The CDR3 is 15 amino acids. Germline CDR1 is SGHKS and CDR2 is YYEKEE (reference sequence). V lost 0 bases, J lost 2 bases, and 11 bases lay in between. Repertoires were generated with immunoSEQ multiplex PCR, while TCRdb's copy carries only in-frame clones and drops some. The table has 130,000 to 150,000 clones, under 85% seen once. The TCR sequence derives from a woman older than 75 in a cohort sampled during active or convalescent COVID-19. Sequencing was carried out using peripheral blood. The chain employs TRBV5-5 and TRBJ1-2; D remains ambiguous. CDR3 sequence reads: CASSLASGWNYGYTF. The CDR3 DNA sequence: TGTGCCAGCAGCTTGGCCAGCGGATGGAACTATGGCTACACCTTC.